A single sample gave rise to the 3 T cell receptor beta chains below, sequenced in a study of Tregs in tolerant kidney transplant recipients (dated by TCRdb to between 2018 and 2020). The method was the immunoSEQ multiplex PCR assay. TCRdb carries this immuneACCESS record with in-frame sequences only. Its versions omit some clonotypes, under half of them owing to an unresolved V gene in the studies checked, with the rest unexplained. This sample lists under 50,000 clones; over 95% were detected once. Clones ranked in the top ten supply 0.37% of the sample. Antigen specificity for these receptors is unknown. The source material was Tregs from blood cultured with allogeneic cells. The receptors stem from a human donor in good health.

The chain links TRBV5-1 to TRBJ2-5, with 7 bases identical to TRBD1. The trim removed 2 bases at V and 5 bases at J, leaving 3 bases unmatched. The CDR3 consists of 13 residues. CDR1 and CDR2 (germline): SGHRS, YFSETQ. CDR3 nucleotide sequence: TGCGCCAGCAGCTTCGACAGGGTTGAGACCCAGTACTTC. Its protein is CASSFDRVETQYF.

A single count supports this clone. The rearrangement uses TRBV2 and TRBJ1-4; a possible D gene is TRBD1 (6 bases). The CDR3 sequence is 15 residues long. Germline V CDR1 and CDR2: SNHLY, FYNNEI. Trimming took off 6 bases at V and 0 bases at J, with 11 bases between the two ends. The CDR3 is CASRKQGSTNEKLFF. The CDR3 DNA follows: TGTGCCAGCAGGAAACAGGGATCAACTAATGAAAAACTGTTTTTT. Variable domain in full (rest from reference TRBV2 and TRBJ1-4): EPEVTQTPSHQVTQMGQEVILRCVPISNHLYFYWYRQILGQKVEFLVSFYNNEISEKSEIFDDQFSVERPDGSNFTLKIRSTKLEDSAMYFCASRKQGSTNEKLFFGSGTQLSVL.

J is TRBJ2-2 and V is TRBV19; possibly TRBD1 or TRBD2 for D (5 bases each). Looked up from germline, CDR1 is LNHDA and CDR2 is SQIVND (reference sequence). There are 14 residues in the CDR3. V lost 6 bases and J 0 bases, leaving 8 bases between the germline ends. Written as DNA, the CDR3 is TGTGCCAGTAGGGGGGTCGCGAACACCGGGGAGCTGTTTTTT. Translated, it gives CASRGVANTGELFF.